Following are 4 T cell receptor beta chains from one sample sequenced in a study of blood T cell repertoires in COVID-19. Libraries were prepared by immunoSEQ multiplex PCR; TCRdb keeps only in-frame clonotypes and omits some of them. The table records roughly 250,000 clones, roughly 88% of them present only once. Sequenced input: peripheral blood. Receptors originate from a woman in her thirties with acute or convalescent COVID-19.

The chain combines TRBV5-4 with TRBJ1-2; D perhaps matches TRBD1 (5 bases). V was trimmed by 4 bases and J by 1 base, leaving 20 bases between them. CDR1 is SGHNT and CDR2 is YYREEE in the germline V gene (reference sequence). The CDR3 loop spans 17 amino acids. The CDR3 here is CASSPGGSARHNYGYTF. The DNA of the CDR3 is TGTGCCAGCAGCCCCGGGGGGTCTGCCCGTCATAACTATGGCTACACCTTC.

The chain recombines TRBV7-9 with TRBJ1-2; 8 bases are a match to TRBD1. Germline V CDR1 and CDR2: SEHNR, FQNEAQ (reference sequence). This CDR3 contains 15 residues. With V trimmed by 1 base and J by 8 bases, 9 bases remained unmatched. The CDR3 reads CASSLGDRPLGGYTF. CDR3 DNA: TGTGCCAGCAGCTTAGGGGACAGGCCCTTAGGCGGCTACACCTTC.

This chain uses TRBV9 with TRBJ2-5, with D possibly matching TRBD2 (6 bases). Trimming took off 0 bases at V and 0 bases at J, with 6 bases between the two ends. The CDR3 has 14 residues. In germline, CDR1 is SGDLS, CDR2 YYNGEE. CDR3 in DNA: TGTGCCAGCAGCGTAGGGACTAACCAAGAGACCCAGTACTTC. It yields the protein CASSVGTNQETQYF.

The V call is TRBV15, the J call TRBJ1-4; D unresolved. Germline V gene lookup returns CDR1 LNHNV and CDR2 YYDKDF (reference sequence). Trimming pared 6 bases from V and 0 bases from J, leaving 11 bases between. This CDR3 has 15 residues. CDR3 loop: CATRPVPTTNEKLFF. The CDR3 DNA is TGTGCCACCAGACCTGTACCTACAACTAATGAAAAACTGTTTTTT.